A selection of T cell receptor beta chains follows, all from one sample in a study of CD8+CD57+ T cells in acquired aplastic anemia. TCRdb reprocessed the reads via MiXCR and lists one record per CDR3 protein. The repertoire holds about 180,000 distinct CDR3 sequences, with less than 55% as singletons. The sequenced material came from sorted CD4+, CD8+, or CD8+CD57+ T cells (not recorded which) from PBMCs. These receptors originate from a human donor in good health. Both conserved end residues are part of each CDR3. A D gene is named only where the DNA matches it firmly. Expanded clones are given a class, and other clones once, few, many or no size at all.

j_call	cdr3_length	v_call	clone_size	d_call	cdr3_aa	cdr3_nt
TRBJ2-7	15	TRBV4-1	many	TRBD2	CASSQPGLAGYEQYF	TGCGCCAGCAGCCAACCGGGACTAGCGGGATACGAGCAGTACTTC
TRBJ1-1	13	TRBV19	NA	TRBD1	CASSPLTGAEAFF	TGTGCCAGTAGTCCCCTGACAGGGGCTGAAGCTTTCTTT
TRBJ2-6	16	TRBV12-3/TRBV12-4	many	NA	CASSSSIDSGANVLTF	TGTGCCAGCAGTTCGTCTATCGACTCTGGGGCCAACGTCCTGACTTTC
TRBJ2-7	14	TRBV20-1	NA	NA	CSASYSGRAYEQYF	TGCAGTGCTAGCTATTCGGGACGAGCCTACGAGCAGTACTTC
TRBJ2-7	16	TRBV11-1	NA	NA	CASSKISGDGTYEQYF	TGTGCCAGCAGCAAGATCTCTGGGGATGGAACCTACGAGCAGTACTTC
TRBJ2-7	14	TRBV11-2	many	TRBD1	CASSLDRARDEQYF	TGTGCCAGCAGCCTGGACAGGGCTAGGGACGAGCAGTACTTC
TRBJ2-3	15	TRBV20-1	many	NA	CSARGVERRTDTQYF	TGCAGTGCTAGAGGAGTGGAGAGGCGCACAGATACGCAGTATTTT
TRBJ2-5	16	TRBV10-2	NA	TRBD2	CASRATSGGVGETQYF	TGCGCCAGCAGGGCGACTAGCGGGGGAGTTGGGGAGACCCAGTACTTC
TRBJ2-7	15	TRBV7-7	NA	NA	CASSQGGGGSYEQYF	TGTGCCAGCAGCCAAGGGGGTGGGGGCTCCTACGAGCAGTACTTC
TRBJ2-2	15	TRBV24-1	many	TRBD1	CATSDPGQLFGELFF	TGTGCCACCAGTGACCCGGGACAGCTATTCGGGGAGCTGTTTTTT
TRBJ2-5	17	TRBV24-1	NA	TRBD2	CATSDSGLAGQQETQYF	TGTGCCACCAGTGATTCCGGACTAGCGGGCCAACAAGAGACCCAGTACTTC
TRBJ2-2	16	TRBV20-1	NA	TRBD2	CSAPRLAASNTGELFF	TGCAGTGCACCCCGACTAGCGGCCTCGAACACCGGGGAGCTGTTTTTT
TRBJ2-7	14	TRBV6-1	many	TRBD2	CASRTLATPYEQYF	TGTGCCAGCAGGACACTAGCGACTCCCTACGAGCAGTACTTC
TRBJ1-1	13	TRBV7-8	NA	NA	CASSLSLDTEAFF	TGTGCCAGCAGCTTGTCTTTGGACACTGAAGCTTTCTTT
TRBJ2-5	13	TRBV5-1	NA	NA	CASMGEPAETQYF	TGCGCCAGCATGGGGGAGCCGGCTGAGACCCAGTACTTC
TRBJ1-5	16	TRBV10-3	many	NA	CAISESEGFGNQPQHF	TGTGCCATCAGTGAGTCTGAGGGTTTTGGCAATCAGCCCCAGCATTTT
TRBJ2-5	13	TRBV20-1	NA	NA	CSAKSTAKETQYF	TGCAGTGCCAAGAGTACAGCAAAGGAGACCCAGTACTTC
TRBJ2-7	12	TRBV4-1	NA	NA	CASSQDLVEQYF	TGCGCCAGCAGCCAAGATCTTGTCGAGCAGTACTTC
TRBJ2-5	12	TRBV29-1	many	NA	CSVEGAEETQYF	TGCAGCGTTGAAGGGGCGGAAGAGACCCAGTACTTC
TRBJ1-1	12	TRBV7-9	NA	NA	CASNGQGTEAFF	TGTGCCAGCAACGGGCAGGGTACTGAAGCTTTCTTT
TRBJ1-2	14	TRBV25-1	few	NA	CASSPTGPGYGYTF	TGTGCCAGTAGTCCGACGGGTCCGGGCTATGGCTACACCTTC
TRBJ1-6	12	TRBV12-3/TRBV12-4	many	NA	CASSAYNSPLHF	TGTGCCAGCAGTGCCTATAATTCACCCCTCCACTTT
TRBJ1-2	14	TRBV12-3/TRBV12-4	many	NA	CASSLSGAAYGYTF	TGTGCCAGCAGTTTAAGCGGGGCCGCCTATGGCTACACCTTC
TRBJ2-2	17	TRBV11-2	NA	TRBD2	CASSSLPGLAGAGELFF	TGTGCCAGCAGCTCGCTCCCGGGACTAGCGGGAGCCGGGGAGCTGTTTTTT
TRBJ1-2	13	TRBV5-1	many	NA	CASSLDVGFGYTF	TGCGCCAGCAGCTTGGATGTGGGCTTCGGCTACACCTTC
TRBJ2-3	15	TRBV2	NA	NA	CASRSQGTSTDTQYF	TGTGCCAGCAGGAGCCAGGGTACTAGCACAGATACGCAGTATTTT
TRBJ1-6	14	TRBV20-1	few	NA	CSARDLQGNSPLHF	TGCAGTGCTAGAGATCTCCAGGGGAATTCACCCCTCCACTTT
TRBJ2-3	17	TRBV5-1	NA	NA	CASSLDTAVIRTDTQYF	TGCGCCAGCAGCTTGGACACGGCGGTAATACGTACAGATACGCAGTATTTT
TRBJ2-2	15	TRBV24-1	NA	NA	CATSDQGRDTGELFF	TGTGCCACCAGTGATCAGGGTAGGGACACCGGGGAGCTGTTTTTT
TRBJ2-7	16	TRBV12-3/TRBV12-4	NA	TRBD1	CASSFTFGQGSYEQYF	TGTGCCAGCAGTTTCACCTTCGGACAGGGTTCCTACGAGCAGTACTTC
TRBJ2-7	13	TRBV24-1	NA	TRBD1	CATSEGRGKEQYF	TGTGCCACCAGTGAAGGCAGGGGGAAAGAGCAGTACTTC
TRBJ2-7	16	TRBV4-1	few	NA	CAGSQVALASAYEQYF	TGCGCCGGCAGCCAAGTTGCACTAGCTTCCGCCTACGAGCAGTACTTC
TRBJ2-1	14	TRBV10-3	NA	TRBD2	CAIRTSGNDNEQFF	TGTGCCATCAGGACTAGCGGGAACGACAATGAGCAGTTCTTC
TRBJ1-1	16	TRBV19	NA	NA	CASNAGRGGMNTEAFF	TGTGCCAGTAACGCGGGCAGAGGAGGCATGAACACTGAAGCTTTCTTT
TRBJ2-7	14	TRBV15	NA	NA	CATSSALSSYEQYF	TGTGCCACCAGCAGCGCGCTGAGCTCCTACGAGCAGTACTTC
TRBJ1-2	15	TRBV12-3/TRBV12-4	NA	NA	CASSPWGSANYGYTF	TGTGCCAGCAGTCCCTGGGGTTCAGCTAACTATGGCTACACCTTC
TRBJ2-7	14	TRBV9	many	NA	CASSAGDSNYEQYF	TGTGCCAGCAGCGCAGGAGACTCCAACTACGAGCAGTACTTC
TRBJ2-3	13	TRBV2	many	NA	CASNGRGPDTQYF	TGTGCCAGCAACGGGAGAGGGCCAGATACGCAGTATTTT
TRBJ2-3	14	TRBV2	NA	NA	CASSEKVLADTQYF	TGTGCCAGCAGTGAAAAGGTTTTGGCAGATACGCAGTATTTT
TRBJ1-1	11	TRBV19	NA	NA	CASSTNTEAFF	TGTGCCAGTAGTACGAACACTGAAGCTTTCTTT
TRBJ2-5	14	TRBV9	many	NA	CASSVGTSGSTQYF	TGTGCCAGCAGCGTTGGGACAAGTGGGTCGACCCAGTACTTC
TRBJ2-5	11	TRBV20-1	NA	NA	CSASSGETQYF	TGCAGTGCTAGTTCTGGCGAGACCCAGTACTTC
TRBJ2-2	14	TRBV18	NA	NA	CASSPQILTGELFF	TGTGCCAGCTCACCACAAATTTTAACCGGGGAGCTGTTTTTT
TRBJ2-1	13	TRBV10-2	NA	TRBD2	CASSAGGHNEQFF	TGCGCCAGCAGTGCGGGGGGGCACAATGAGCAGTTCTTC
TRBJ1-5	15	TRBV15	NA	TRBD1	CATSRGTGGLQPQHF	TGTGCCACCAGCAGGGGGACAGGGGGCCTTCAGCCCCAGCATTTT
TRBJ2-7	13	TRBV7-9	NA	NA	CATDPRGTYEQYF	TGTGCCACAGATCCTCGGGGTACCTACGAGCAGTACTTC
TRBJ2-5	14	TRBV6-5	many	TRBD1	CASSYIGGRETQYF	TGTGCCAGCAGTTACATAGGGGGCCGGGAGACCCAGTACTTC
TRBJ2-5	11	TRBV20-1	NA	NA	CSASPGGTQYF	TGCAGTGCTAGTCCCGGTGGGACCCAGTACTTC
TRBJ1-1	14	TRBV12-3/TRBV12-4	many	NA	CASSLRGAETEAFF	TGTGCCAGCAGTTTACGGGGGGCTGAAACTGAAGCTTTCTTT
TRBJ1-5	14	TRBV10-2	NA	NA	CASSETQGFQPQHF	TGCGCCAGCAGTGAGACTCAAGGGTTCCAGCCCCAGCATTTT
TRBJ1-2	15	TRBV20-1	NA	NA	CSARDRAEARYGYTF	TGCAGTGCTAGAGATAGGGCAGAGGCCCGATATGGCTACACCTTC
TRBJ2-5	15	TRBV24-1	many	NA	CATSDRRQGPETQYF	TGTGCCACCAGTGACCGCCGGCAGGGGCCAGAGACCCAGTACTTC
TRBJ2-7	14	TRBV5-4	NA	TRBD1	CASGDRGSSYEQYF	TGTGCCAGCGGAGACAGGGGGAGCTCCTACGAGCAGTACTTC
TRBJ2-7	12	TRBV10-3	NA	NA	CAISEQGYEQYF	TGTGCCATCAGTGAGCAGGGTTACGAGCAGTACTTC
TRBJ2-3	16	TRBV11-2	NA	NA	CASSHSQIAGLDTQYF	TGTGCCAGCAGCCACTCCCAGATTGCGGGGTTGGATACGCAGTATTTT
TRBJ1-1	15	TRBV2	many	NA	CASTGRLRSNTEAFF	TGTGCCAGCACGGGACGGCTCCGGTCGAACACTGAAGCTTTCTTT
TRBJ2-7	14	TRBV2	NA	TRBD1	CARGGRGNPYEQYF	TGTGCTAGAGGGGGCAGGGGCAACCCCTACGAGCAGTACTTC